The source of this T cell receptor (beta chain) is a study of chemoradiotherapy in HPV16-positive cancers (dated by TCRdb to between 2020 and 2023). Concerning the study at large: Candidate HPV-specific T-cell clones and common TCR motifs were defined through functional T-cell assays on cells from a couple of HPV16-positive patients. The study asked whether T-cell immunity against the HPV oncoproteins E6 and E7 changes during chemoradiotherapy and whether it affects survival. The candidate HPV-specific TCRs and motifs were then tracked in TCR repertoires from roughly 86 patients with HPV-related cancers.

The full study reports these points: In HPV16-positive patients, expansion of HPV-responsive T cells during chemoradiotherapy was found to be associated with improved recurrence-free survival. Expansion of candidate HPV-specific clones and E7-related TCR motifs was observed in the tumor microenvironment during treatment, whereas no such expansion was observed for non-HPV-specific T cells. The functional definition of HPV-specific T cells came from only a couple of HPV16-positive patients, and the survival association was reported for HPV16-positive patients.

About this clone itself: It lacks a known antigen. Per-base qualities were not stored, and no clone one base away is much larger.

Repertoires were sampled multiple times during chemoradiotherapy, which allowed clonal expansion in the tumor microenvironment to be followed. CDR1 and CDR2 were assigned from the germline V gene (reference sequence) as SEHNR and FQNEAQ. V is cut back by 3 bases and J by 14 bases, with 3 bases in the junction unmatched. The CDR3 holds 12 amino acids from the cysteine to the phenylalanine. Only the CDR3 region is kept as DNA, spanning 36 bases read in frame from base 1. The library was obtained by the immunoSEQ multiplex PCR assay. The table comes from immuneACCESS by way of TCRdb, which keeps in-frame sequences with V and J called. Part of the clones is missing from these tables; in studies checked, under half for an unresolved V gene and the rest for unknown reasons. The sample yields around 3,700 clones; about four fifths were counted once. The ten largest clones represent about 9.3% of the sample.

The chain couples TRBV7-9 to TRBJ2-1, and TRBD2 aligns with 11 junction nucleotides. This material consisted of tumor tissue, taken from a patient who underwent chemoradiotherapy. The TCR originated in a human donor with HPV-associated anogenital cancer. The CDR3 loop reads CASSLTSGTEFF. The DNA reads TGTGCCAGCAGCTTGACTAGCGGGACGGAGTTCTTC.